This T cell receptor beta chain comes out of a study of blood T cells in healthy people across ages. The CDR3 contains 13 residues. Germline CDR1 LNHNV, CDR2 YYDKDF (reference sequence). Whenever a sample was processed, at least 6 million PBMCs were isolated. PCR was performed a second time for roughly 7 to 11 cycles using a sample-barcoded 5' primer and a J-beta primer mix. TCRdb used MiXCR to reprocess the 5' RACE reads, holding one entry per CDR3 protein. The sample consists of hundreds of thousands of distinct CDR3 sequences, about 30% of them appearing once. This clonotype originated in an elderly woman in good health. V gene TRBV15 combines with J gene TRBJ2-5; TRBD1 aligns across 9 bases. Matching the DNA end better, TRBJ2-7 makes the J call doubtful. Sequenced: blood. The CDR3 DNA sequence: TGTGCCACCAGCCCGGGACAGGGTTACGAGCAGTACTTC. Amino acids: CATSPGQGYEQYF.